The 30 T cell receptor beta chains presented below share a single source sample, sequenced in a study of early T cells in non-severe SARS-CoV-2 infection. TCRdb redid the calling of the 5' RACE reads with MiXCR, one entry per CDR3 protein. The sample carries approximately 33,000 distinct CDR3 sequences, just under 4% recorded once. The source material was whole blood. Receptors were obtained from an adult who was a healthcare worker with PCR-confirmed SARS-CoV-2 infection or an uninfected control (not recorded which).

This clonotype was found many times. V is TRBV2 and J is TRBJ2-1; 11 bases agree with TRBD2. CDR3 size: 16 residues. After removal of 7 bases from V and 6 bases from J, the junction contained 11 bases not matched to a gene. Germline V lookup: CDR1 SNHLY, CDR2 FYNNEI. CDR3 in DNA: TGTGCCAGCAATGGCTTAAGACTAGCGGGATTCAATGAGCAGTTCTTC. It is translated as CASNGLRLAGFNEQFF.

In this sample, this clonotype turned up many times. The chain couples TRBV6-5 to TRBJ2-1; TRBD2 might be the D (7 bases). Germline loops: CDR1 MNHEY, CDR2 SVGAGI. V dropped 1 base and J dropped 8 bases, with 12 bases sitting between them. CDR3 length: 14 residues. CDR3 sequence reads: CASSYLVGGDEQFF. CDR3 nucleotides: TGTGCCAGCAGTTACTTAGTAGGGGGGGATGAGCAGTTCTTC.

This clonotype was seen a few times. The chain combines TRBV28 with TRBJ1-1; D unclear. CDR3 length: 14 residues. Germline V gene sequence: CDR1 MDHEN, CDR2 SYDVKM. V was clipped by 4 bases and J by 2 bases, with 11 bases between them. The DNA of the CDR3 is TGTGCCAGCAGTTCCGGACGGCGAAACACTGAAGCTTTCTTT. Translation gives CASSSGRRNTEAFF.

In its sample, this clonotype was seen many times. CDR3 nucleotide sequence: TGTGCCAGCAGCATCAGGCAGCTCAATCAGCCCCAGCATTTT. Translation gives CASSIRQLNQPQHF. The J gene is TRBJ1-5, the V gene TRBV28; no clear D gene. The CDR3 runs 14 residues. CDR1 and CDR2 (germline): MDHEN, SYDVKM. V was shortened by 6 bases and J by 3 bases, with 12 bases between the two germline ends.

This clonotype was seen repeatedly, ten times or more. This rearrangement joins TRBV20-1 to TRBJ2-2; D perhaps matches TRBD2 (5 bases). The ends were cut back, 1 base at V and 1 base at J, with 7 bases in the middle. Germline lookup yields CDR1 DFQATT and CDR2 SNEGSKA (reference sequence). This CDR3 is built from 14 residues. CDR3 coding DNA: TGCAGTGCTAGAGGAAGCGGGAACACCGGGGAGCTGTTTTTT. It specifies CSARGSGNTGELFF.

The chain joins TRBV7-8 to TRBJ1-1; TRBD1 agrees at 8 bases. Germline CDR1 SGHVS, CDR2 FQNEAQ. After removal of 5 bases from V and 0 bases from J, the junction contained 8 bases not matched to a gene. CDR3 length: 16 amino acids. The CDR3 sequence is CASSPDRTGLNTEAFF. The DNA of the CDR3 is TGTGCCAGCAGCCCGGACCGGACAGGGCTGAACACTGAAGCTTTCTTT.

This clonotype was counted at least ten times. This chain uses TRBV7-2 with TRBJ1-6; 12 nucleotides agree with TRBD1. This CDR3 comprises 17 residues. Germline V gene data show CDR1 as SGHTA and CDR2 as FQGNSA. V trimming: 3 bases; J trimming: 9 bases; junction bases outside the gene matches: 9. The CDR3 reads CASSFRPGTGGGSPLHF. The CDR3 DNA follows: TGTGCCAGCAGCTTTCGTCCCGGGACAGGGGGCGGTTCACCCCTCCACTTT.

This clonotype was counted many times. The DNA of the CDR3 is TGTGCCAGCAGCCAAGATTGGTCTGTCTATGGCTACACCTTC. This translates into CASSQDWSVYGYTF. This rearrangement joins TRBV14 to TRBJ1-2; D remains ambiguous. The V end was cut by 0 bases, the J end by 4 bases, with 9 bases between. The germline V gene encodes CDR1 SGHDN and CDR2 FVKESK. The CDR3 is made up of 14 amino acids. The entire variable domain, with the rest obtained from reference TRBV14 and TRBJ1-2, is as follows: EAGVTQFPSHSVIEKGQTVTLRCDPISGHDNLYWYRRVMGKEIKFLLHFVKESKQDESGMPNNRFLAERTGGTYSTLKVQPAELEDSGVYFCASSQDWSVYGYTFGSGTRLTVV.

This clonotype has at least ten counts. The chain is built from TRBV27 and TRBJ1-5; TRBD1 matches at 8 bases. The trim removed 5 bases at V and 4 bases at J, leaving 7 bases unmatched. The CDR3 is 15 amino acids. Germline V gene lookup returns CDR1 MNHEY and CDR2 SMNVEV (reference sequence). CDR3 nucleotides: TGTGCCAGCAGTCCCCGGACAGGGTGGAATCAGCCCCAGCATTTT. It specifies CASSPRTGWNQPQHF.

Here the CDR3 DNA reads TGTGCAACGGATGTGGGAGCGAATTACAATGAGCAGTTCTTC. This translates into CATDVGANYNEQFF. The chain has TRBV7-2 and TRBJ2-1; tentatively, D is TRBD2 (5 bases). This CDR3 has 14 amino acids. CDR1 SGHTA and CDR2 FQGNSA come from the germline V gene. The full variable domain, completed using reference TRBV7-2 and TRBJ2-1, is GAGVSQSPSNKVTEKGKDVELRCDPISGHTALYWYRQSLGQGLEFLIYFQGNSAPDKSGLPSDRFSAERTGGSVSTLTIQRTQQEDSAVYLCATDVGANYNEQFFGPGTRLTVL.

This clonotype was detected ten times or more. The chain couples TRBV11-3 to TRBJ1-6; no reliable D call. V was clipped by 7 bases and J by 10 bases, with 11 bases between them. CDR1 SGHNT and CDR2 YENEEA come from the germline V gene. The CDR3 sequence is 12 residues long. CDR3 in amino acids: CASNTLRSPLHF. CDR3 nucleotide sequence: TGTGCCAGCAACACTCTCCGGTCACCCCTCCACTTT.

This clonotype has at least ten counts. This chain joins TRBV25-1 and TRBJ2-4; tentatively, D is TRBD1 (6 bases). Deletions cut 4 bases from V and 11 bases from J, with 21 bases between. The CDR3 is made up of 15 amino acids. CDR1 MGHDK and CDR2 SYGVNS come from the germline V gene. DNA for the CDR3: TGTGCCAGCAGTGGGGTCGGACAGCCAGACGTTGTTCAGTACTTC. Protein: CASSGVGQPDVVQYF. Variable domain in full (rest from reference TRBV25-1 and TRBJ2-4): EADIYQTPRYLVIGTGKKITLECSQTMGHDKMYWYQQDPGMELHLIHYSYGVNSTEKGDLSSESTVSRIRTEHFPLTLESARPSHTSQYLCASSGVGQPDVVQYFGAGTRLSVL.

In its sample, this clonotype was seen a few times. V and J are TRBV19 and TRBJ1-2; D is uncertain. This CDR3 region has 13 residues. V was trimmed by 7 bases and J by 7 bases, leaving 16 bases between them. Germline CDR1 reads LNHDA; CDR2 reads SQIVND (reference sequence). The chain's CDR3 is CASTFEGWGGYTF. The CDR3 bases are TGTGCCAGTACGTTTGAAGGCTGGGGTGGCTACACCTTC.

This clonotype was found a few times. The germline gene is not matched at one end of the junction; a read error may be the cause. Here the CDR3 reads CVSSFPRGSGNTIYF. CDR3 in DNA: TGTGTCAGCAGCTTTCCCAGGGGCTCTGGAAACACCATATATTTT. The chain links TRBV7-9 to TRBJ1-3; D might be TRBD1 (6 bases). Germline-derived CDR1 and CDR2 are SEHNR and FQNEAQ (reference sequence). The CDR3 is 15 residues long.

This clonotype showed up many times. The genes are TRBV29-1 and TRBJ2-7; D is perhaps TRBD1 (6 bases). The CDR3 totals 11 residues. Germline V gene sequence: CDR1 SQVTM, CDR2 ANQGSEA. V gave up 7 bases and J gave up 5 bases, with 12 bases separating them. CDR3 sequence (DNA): TGCAGCGGCAGGGGTTCCGACGAGCAGTACGTC. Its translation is CSGRGSDEQYV.

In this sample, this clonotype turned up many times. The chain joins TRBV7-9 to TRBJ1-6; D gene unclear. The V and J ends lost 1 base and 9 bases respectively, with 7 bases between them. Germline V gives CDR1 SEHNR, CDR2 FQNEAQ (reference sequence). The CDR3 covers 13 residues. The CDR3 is CASSLDLGSPLHF. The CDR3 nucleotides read TGTGCCAGCAGCTTAGATCTGGGTTCACCCCTCCACTTT.

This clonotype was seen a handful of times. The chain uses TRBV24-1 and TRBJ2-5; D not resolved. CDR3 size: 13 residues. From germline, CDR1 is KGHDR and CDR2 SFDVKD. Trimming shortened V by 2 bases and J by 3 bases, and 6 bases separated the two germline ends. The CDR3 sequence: CATSDSPEETQYF. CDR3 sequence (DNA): TGTGCCACCAGTGATTCGCCCGAAGAGACCCAGTACTTC.

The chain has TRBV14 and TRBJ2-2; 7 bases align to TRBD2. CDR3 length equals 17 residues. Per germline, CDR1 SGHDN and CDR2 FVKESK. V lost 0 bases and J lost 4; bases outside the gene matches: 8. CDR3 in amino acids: CASSQEGFLAATGELFF. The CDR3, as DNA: TGTGCCAGCAGCCAAGAAGGTTTCCTAGCGGCCACCGGGGAGCTGTTTTTT. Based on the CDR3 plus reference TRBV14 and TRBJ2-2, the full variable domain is EAGVTQFPSHSVIEKGQTVTLRCDPISGHDNLYWYRRVMGKEIKFLLHFVKESKQDESGMPNNRFLAERTGGTYSTLKVQPAELEDSGVYFCASSQEGFLAATGELFFGEGSRLTVL.

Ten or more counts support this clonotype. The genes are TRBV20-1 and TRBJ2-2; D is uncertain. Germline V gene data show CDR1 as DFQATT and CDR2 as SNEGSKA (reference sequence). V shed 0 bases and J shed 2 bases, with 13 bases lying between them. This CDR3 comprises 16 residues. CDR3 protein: CSARDLWATNTGELFF. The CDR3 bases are TGCAGTGCTAGAGATCTCTGGGCAACTAACACCGGGGAGCTGTTTTTT.

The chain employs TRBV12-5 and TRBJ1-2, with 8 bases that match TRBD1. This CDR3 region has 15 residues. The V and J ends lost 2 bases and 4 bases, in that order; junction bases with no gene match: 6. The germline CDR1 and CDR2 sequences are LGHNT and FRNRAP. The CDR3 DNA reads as TGTGCTAGTGGTTTGCCCGGACAGGGTGGCTATGGCTACACCTTC. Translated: CASGLPGQGGYGYTF.

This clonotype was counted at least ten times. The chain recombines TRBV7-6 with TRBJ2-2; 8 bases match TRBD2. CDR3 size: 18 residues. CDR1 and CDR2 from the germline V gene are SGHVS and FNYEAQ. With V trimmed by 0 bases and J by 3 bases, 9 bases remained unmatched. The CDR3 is CASSLALGAGVHTGELFF. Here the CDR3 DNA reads TGTGCCAGCAGCTTAGCGCTTGGAGCGGGAGTCCACACCGGGGAGCTGTTTTTT.

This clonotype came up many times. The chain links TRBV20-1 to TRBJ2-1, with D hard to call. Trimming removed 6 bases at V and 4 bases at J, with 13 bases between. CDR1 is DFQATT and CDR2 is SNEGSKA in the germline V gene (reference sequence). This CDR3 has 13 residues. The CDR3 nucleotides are TGCAGTGCAATAATAGGAGATTACAATGAGCAGTTCTTC. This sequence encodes CSAIIGDYNEQFF.

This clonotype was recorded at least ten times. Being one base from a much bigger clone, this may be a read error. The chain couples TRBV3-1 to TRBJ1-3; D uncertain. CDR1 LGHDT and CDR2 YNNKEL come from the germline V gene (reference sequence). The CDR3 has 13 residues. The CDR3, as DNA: TGTGCCAGCAGCCAAAACTCTGAAAACACCATATATTTT. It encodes CASSQNSENTIYF.

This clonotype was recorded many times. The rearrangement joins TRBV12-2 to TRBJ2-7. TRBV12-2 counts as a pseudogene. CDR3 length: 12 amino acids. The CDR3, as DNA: TGTGCAAGTATGTGGGGTCTCGAAGAGCAGTACGTC. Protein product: CASMWGLEEQYV.

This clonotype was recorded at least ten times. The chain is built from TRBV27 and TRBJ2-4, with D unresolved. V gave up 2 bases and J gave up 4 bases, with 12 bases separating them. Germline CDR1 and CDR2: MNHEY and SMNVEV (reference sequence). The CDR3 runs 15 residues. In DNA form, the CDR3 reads TGTGCCAGCAGTTTAATTCTGCGCCGGAAAAACATTCAGTACTTC. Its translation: CASSLILRRKNIQYF.

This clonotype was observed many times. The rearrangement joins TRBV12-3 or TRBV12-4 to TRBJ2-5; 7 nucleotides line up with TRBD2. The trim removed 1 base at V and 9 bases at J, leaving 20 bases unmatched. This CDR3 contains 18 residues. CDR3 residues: CASSLETNSGTLVVSQYF. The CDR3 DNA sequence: TGTGCCAGCAGTTTAGAAACCAACAGCGGGACCCTCGTTGTCTCCCAGTACTTC.

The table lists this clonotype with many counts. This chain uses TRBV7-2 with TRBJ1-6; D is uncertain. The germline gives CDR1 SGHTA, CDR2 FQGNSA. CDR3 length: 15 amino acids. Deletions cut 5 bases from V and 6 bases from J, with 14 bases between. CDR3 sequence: CASSPDGVPNSPLHF. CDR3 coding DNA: TGTGCCAGCAGCCCAGACGGGGTTCCTAATTCACCCCTCCACTTT.

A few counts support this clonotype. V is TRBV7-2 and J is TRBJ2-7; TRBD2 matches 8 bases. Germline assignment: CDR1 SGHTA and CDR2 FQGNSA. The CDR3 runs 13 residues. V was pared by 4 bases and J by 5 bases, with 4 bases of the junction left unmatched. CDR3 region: CASSSGLGNEQYF. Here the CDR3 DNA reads TGTGCCAGCAGCTCGGGACTAGGTAACGAGCAGTACTTC.

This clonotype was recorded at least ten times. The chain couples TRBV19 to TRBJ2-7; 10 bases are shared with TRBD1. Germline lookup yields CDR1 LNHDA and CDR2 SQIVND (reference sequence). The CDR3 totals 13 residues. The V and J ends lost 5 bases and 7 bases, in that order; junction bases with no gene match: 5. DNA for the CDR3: TGTGCCAGTAGTGGGACAGGGGAATGGGAGCAGTACTTC. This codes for CASSGTGEWEQYF.

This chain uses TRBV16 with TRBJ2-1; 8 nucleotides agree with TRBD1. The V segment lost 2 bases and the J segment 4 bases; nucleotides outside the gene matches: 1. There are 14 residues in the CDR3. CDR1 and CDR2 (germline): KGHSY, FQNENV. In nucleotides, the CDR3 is TGTGCCAGCAGCCAACGGACAGGGTACAATGAGCAGTTCTTC. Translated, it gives CASSQRTGYNEQFF.